The following is a T cell receptor beta chain sequence with its context. Its antigen is not identified. cDNA synthesis used the whole RNA isolate, giving expressed TCRB sequences. Repertoires were generated with immunoSEQ multiplex PCR, while TCRdb's copy carries only in-frame clones and drops some. The sample includes a few hundred thousand clones, approximately 11% of them seen just once. Germline-derived CDR1 and CDR2 are SGHRS and YFSETQ. Trimming took 4 bases from V and 1 from J; bases not matched to a gene: 4. This CDR3 is 14 amino acids long. A heparinised blood draw that averaged roughly 100 mL was obtained once from each donor. The data belong to a study of beta chain features in type 1 diabetes. Study context: The samples had 107,917,701 sorted cells examined in all.

Findings and limits, study-wide: Within each of all four CD4+ subsets, Type 1 diabetes patients had TCRB CDR3s that were moderately but significantly shorter. The naive, central memory and Treg TCRB repertoires of patients appeared to be more similar to one another than those of healthy donors.

The source is a man younger than 40 with type 1 diabetes. The rearrangement links TRBV5-1 to TRBJ1-1; 7 bases are shared with TRBD1. The specimen was naive CD4+ T cells from blood. The CDR3 protein is CASSTEGANTEAFF. The CDR3 DNA is TGCGCCAGCAGCACCGAGGGGGCGAACACTGAAGCTTTCTTT.